These 18 T cell receptor beta chains were sequenced from one sample in a study of blood T cell repertoires in COVID-19. Some clones are missing from TCRdb's copy, which holds only in-frame ones; the method was immunoSEQ multiplex PCR. Of over 150,000 clones listed, around 87% are singletons. Sequencing was carried out using peripheral blood. The receptors shown here come from a man in his 60s with COVID-19, enrolled during active disease.

This clone is a singleton in its sample. The CDR3: CASSLLRGPQHF. The CDR3 nucleotides read TGTGCCAGCAGCTTATTACGAGGCCCCCAGCATTTT. The rearrangement links TRBV11-2 to TRBJ1-5; D uncertain. V was trimmed by 2 bases and J by 10 bases, leaving 9 bases between them. CDR1 and CDR2 (germline): SGHAT, FQNNGV. The CDR3 runs to 12 residues.

The chain recombines TRBV9 with TRBJ2-5; tentatively, D is TRBD1 (6 bases). Trimming took off 3 bases at V and 5 bases at J, with 17 bases between the two ends. This CDR3 spans 15 amino acids. The V gene's germline CDR1 is SGDLS and CDR2 YYNGEE. The CDR3 protein is CASSGRQQGGETQYF. The CDR3 DNA sequence: TGTGCCAGCAGCGGGCGCCAACAGGGCGGCGAGACCCAGTACTTC.

The chain is built from TRBV18 and TRBJ1-5; D may be TRBD1 (6 bases). CDR3 length: 14 amino acids. Germline lookup yields CDR1 KGHSH and CDR2 LQKENI. Between the trimmed V and J ends, which lost 5 bases and 9 bases, there was a span of 17 bases. In DNA, the CDR3 is TGTGCCAGCTCAGACAGACAGGAGGCTCGGCCCCAGCATTTT. Its protein product is CASSDRQEARPQHF.

V is TRBV19 and J is TRBJ1-1; 8 bases line up with TRBD1. Trimming at V came to 6 bases and at J to 5 bases, leaving 11 bases not matched to a gene. There are 15 residues in the CDR3. Per the germline V gene, CDR1 is LNHDA and CDR2 is SQIVND (reference sequence). This CDR3 reads CASRSGDRQWTEAFF. Here the CDR3 DNA reads TGTGCCAGTAGAAGCGGGGACAGGCAGTGGACTGAAGCTTTCTTT. Using reference TRBV19 and TRBJ1-1 for the parts outside the CDR3, the full variable domain is DGGITQSPKYLFRKEGQNVTLSCEQNLNHDAMYWYRQDPGQGLRLIYYSQIVNDFQKGDIAEGYSVSREKKESFPLTVTSAQKNPTAFYLCASRSGDRQWTEAFFGQGTRLTVV.

In nucleotides, the CDR3 is TGTGCCTGGAGAGGACACATGAACACTGAAGCTTTCTTT. Encoded protein: CAWRGHMNTEAFF. The chain has TRBV30 and TRBJ1-1, with D maybe TRBD1 (5 bases). Trimming removed 3 bases at V and 0 bases at J, with 8 bases between. This CDR3 has 13 amino acids. Germline-derived CDR1 and CDR2 are GTSNPN and SVGIG (reference sequence).

J is TRBJ1-2 and V is TRBV7-2, with D tentatively TRBD1 (5 bases). Between the trimmed V and J ends, which lost 3 bases and 1 base, there was a span of 9 bases. This CDR3 is built from 14 residues. Germline V gives CDR1 SGHTA, CDR2 FQGNSA. The CDR3 coding sequence is TGTGCCAGCAGCTTCACGACAGTTAACTATGGCTACACCTTC. Its protein is CASSFTTVNYGYTF.

The rearrangement uses TRBV6-2 or TRBV6-3 and TRBJ1-1; a possible D gene is TRBD1 (5 bases). The germline V gene encodes CDR1 MNHEY and CDR2 SVGEGT. V lost 1 base to trimming and J lost 6 bases, with 9 bases between them. CDR3 size: 13 residues. This CDR3 reads CASSYLSGAEAFF. CDR3 nucleotides: TGTGCCAGCAGTTACTTATCGGGGGCTGAAGCTTTCTTT.

The chain has TRBV15 and TRBJ1-2; no reliable D call. In germline, CDR1 is LNHNV, CDR2 YYDKDF (reference sequence). CDR3 size: 16 residues. V was shortened by 5 bases and J by 0 bases, with 16 bases between the two germline ends. The CDR3 DNA follows: TGTGCCACCAGCCCACGGGGAGGGCGTACTAACTATGGCTACACCTTC. This translates into CATSPRGGRTNYGYTF.

This rearrangement joins TRBV2 to TRBJ2-2; 7 bases are shared with TRBD1. The CDR3 loop spans 18 amino acids. The J segment lost 7 bases and the V segment lost 2 bases, leaving 16 bases of the junction unmatched. Germline V gives CDR1 SNHLY, CDR2 FYNNEI. CDR3 sequence: CASSEPIRQGPDSGELFF. The DNA of the CDR3 is TGTGCCAGCAGTGAACCCATTCGACAGGGACCCGACAGCGGGGAGCTGTTTTTT.

The V call is TRBV7-2, the J call TRBJ1-6; D not certain. V was pared by 1 base and J by 7 bases, with 11 bases between. CDR1 SGHTA and CDR2 FQGNSA come from the germline V gene. CDR3 size: 15 residues. In DNA form, the CDR3 reads TGTGCCAGCAGCTTAGTAATTGCTGGCAATTCACCCCTCCACTTT. It is translated as CASSLVIAGNSPLHF.

This chain connects TRBV6-5 to TRBJ2-1; 7 positions match TRBD2. V shed 1 base and J 2 bases; nucleotides not matched to a gene: 2. This CDR3 is 15 amino acids long. The germline V gene encodes CDR1 MNHEY and CDR2 SVGAGI. The chain's CDR3 is CASSYWGGAYNEQFF. As DNA, the CDR3 is TGTGCCAGCAGTTACTGGGGAGGGGCCTACAATGAGCAGTTCTTC.

This sequence joins TRBV7-2 and TRBJ1-2, with a possible D match to TRBD1 (6 bases). Germline V gene data show CDR1 as SGHTA and CDR2 as FQGNSA. V lost 5 bases to trimming and J lost 5 bases, with 12 bases between them. The CDR3 is made up of 13 amino acids. The CDR3 nucleotides read TGTGCCAGCAGCCAACGGACAGATTATGGCTACACCTTC. Encoded protein: CASSQRTDYGYTF.

The V call is TRBV18, the J call TRBJ2-1, with TRBD2 matching over 7 bases. Per germline, CDR1 KGHSH and CDR2 LQKENI. This CDR3 is 17 amino acids long. V lost 3 bases to trimming and J lost 5 bases; unmatched junction nucleotides: 13. CDR3 region: CASSPRGSLADDNEQFF. The CDR3 DNA reads as TGTGCCAGCTCACCTCGCGGTTCCCTAGCGGACGACAATGAGCAGTTCTTC.

This chain joins TRBV9 and TRBJ2-4, with TRBD1 matching 12 bases. Germline V lookup: CDR1 SGDLS, CDR2 YYNGEE. Trimming took 4 bases from V and 6 from J; bases not matched to a gene: 11. The CDR3 runs to 17 residues. The CDR3 spells CASSISGTGGAGNIQYF. CDR3 nucleotide sequence: TGTGCCAGCAGCATTTCCGGGACAGGGGGCGCAGGAAACATTCAGTACTTC.

The V and J genes are TRBV10-1 and TRBJ2-3, with 11 bases matching TRBD1. Germline trimming cut 7 bases from V and 5 bases from J; bases unmatched to any gene: 8. The CDR3 is made up of 15 amino acids. Germline CDR1 WNHNN, CDR2 SYGVQD (reference sequence). CDR3 DNA: TGCGCCAGCACCCTGGACAGGGGGCGTGGAGATACGCAGTATTTT. It encodes CASTLDRGRGDTQYF.

The CDR3 region is CSTRQGVQGAEAFF. CDR3 DNA sequence: TGCAGCACCCGCCAGGGGGTACAGGGGGCTGAAGCTTTCTTT. V and J are TRBV29-1 and TRBJ1-1; 8 bases are a match to TRBD1. The CDR3 is 14 amino acids. CDR1 and CDR2 from the germline V gene are SQVTM and ANQGSEA. With 8 bases clipped from V and 6 bases from J, the junction kept 14 bases outside the gene matches. The whole variable domain, remainder taken from reference TRBV29-1 and TRBJ1-1, is SAVISQKPSRDICQRGTSLTIQCQVDSQVTMMFWYRQQPGQSLTLIATANQGSEATYESGFVIDKFPISRPNLTFSTLTVSNMSPEDSSIYLCSTRQGVQGAEAFFGQGTRLTVV.

The J gene is TRBJ1-6, the V gene TRBV5-4, with 10 bases lining up with TRBD1. The V segment lost 3 bases and the J segment 6 bases; nucleotides outside the gene matches: 3. The CDR3 spans 15 residues. The V gene's germline CDR1 is SGHNT and CDR2 YYREEE (reference sequence). CDR3 bases: TGTGCCAGCAGCTGGAGGGACAGGGGTAATTCACCCCTCCACTTT. Protein sequence: CASSWRDRGNSPLHF.

The chain recombines TRBV7-9 with TRBJ1-2; 8 bases align to TRBD1. The CDR3 runs 17 residues. The ends lost 9 bases at V and 9 bases at J; junction bases unmatched: 24. CDR1 and CDR2 from the germline V gene are SEHNR and FQNEAQ (reference sequence). CDR3 loop: CASKTPLGQGRTDRYTF. The CDR3 DNA sequence: TGTGCCAGTAAGACCCCCCTCGGACAGGGAAGGACCGATCGCTACACCTTC.